Detailed here is one T cell receptor (beta chain). This clonotype was recorded many times. Its recognized antigen is unknown. Base-call qualities are not available, and no considerably larger clone is one nucleotide away. CDR1 is given as MNHEY and CDR2 as SMNVEV, both from the germline V gene (reference sequence). Counted from cysteine to phenylalanine, this CDR3 has 15 amino acids. CDR3 DNA is the only sequence kept; it has 45 bases, read in frame from the first base. V loses 5 bases, J loses 10 bases, and the germline ends lie 18 bases apart. Library method: PCR. The sample was run on an Illumina HiSeq 2500. Molecular barcoding was employed in the preparation of TCR libraries, with unique molecular identifiers being used to normalize TCRbeta repertoire quantification. TCRdb handled the public reads itself, with Q25 trimming in fastp and clone calling in MiXCR, and kept productive beta chains. Each entry is one CDR3 protein sequence, shown with its most common DNA and genes. This sample comprises 100,000 to 120,000 distinct CDR3 sequences, about a tenth of them detected only once. The leading ten clones occupy 8% to 9.5% of the sample.

The record originates from a study of T-cell reconstitution after alpha-beta-depleted transplantation in children (dated by TCRdb to 2016 to 2018). At the level of the whole study: Using TCR repertoire profiling, the study followed T-cell immune reconstitution in a quantitative way in children after TCRalphabeta/CD19-depleted allogeneic hematopoietic cell transplantation.

The sequencing here drew on PBMCs from the stem cell graft donor, taken from the stem cell graft. The chain was built from TRBV27 and TRBJ1-6; the D gene is possibly TRBD1, with 6 bases matching. This receptor was taken from a human donor who donated a stem cell graft to a child with acute lymphoblastic leukemia. The CDR3 is CASSIGGGVGSPLHF. Read as DNA, the sequence is TGTGCCAGCAGTATTGGAGGGGGGGTTGGATCACCCCTCCACTTT.